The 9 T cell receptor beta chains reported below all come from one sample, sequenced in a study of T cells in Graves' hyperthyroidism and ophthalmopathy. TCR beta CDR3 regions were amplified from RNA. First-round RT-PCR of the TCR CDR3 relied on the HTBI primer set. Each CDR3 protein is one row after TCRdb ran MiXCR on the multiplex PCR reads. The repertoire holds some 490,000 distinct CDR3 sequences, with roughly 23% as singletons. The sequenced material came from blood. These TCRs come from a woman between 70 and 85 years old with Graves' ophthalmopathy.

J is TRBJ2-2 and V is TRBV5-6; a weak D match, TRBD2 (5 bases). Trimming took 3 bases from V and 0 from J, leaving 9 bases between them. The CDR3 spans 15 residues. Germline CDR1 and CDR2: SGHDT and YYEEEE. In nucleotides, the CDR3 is TGTGCCAGCAGCTGGCTGGGAGCGAACACCGGGGAGCTGTTTTTT. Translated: CASSWLGANTGELFF.

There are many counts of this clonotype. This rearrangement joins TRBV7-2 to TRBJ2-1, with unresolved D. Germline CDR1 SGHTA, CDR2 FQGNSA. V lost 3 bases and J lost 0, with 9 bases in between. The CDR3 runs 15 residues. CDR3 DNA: TGTGCCAGCAGCTTCTCCGCTAGCTCCTACAATGAGCAGTTCTTC. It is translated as CASSFSASSYNEQFF.

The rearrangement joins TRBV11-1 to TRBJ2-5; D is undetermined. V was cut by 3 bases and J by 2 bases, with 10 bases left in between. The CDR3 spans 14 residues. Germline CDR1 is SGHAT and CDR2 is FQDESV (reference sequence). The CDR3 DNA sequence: TGTGCCAGCAGCTTGGCCACAGCTCAAGAGACCCAGTACTTC. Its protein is CASSLATAQETQYF.

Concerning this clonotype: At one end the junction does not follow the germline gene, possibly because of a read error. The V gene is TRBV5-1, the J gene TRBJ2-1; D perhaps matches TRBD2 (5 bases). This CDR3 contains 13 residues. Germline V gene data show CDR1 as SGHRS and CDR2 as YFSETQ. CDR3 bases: TGCGCCGGCAGACTAACGGGATTAGATGAGCAGTTCTTC. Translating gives CAGRLTGLDEQFF.

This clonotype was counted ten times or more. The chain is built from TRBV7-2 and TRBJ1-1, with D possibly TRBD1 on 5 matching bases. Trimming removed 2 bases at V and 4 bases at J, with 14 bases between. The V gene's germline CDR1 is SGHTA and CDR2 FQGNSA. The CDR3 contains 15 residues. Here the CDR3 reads CASSLQPQGATEAFF. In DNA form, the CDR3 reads TGTGCCAGCAGCTTACAACCCCAGGGTGCCACTGAAGCTTTCTTT.

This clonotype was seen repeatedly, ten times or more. In nucleotides, the CDR3 is TGTGCCAGCAGCGTACGGTCCCGGGGTGGAACGCCTGAAGCTTTCTTT. Amino acids: CASSVRSRGGTPEAFF. The chain links TRBV7-2 to TRBJ1-1; D remains unclear. The ends were cut back, 5 bases at V and 6 bases at J, with 22 bases in the middle. The CDR3 length is 16 residues. Germline assignment: CDR1 SGHTA and CDR2 FQGNSA.

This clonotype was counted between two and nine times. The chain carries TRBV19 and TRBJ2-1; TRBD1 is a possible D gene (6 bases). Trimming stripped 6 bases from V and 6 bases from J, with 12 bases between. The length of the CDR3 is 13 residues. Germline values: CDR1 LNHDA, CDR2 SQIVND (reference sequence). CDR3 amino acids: CASSPTGANEQFF. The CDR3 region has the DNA TGTGCCAGTAGCCCGACAGGTGCCAATGAGCAGTTCTTC.

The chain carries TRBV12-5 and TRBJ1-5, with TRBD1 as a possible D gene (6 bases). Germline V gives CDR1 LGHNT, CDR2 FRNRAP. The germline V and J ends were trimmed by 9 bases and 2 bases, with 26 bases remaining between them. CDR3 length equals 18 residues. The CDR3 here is CASGAPGHATSGNQPQHF. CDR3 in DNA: TGTGCTAGCGGAGCCCCGGGACACGCCACTTCGGGCAATCAGCCCCAGCATTTT.

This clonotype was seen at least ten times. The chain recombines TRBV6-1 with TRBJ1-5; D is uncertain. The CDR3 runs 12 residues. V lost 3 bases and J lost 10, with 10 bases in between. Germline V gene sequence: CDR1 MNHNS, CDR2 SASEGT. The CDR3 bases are TGTGCCAGCAGTGACTCAAGTACCCCCCAGCATTTT. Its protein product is CASSDSSTPQHF.